This T cell receptor beta chain was recovered during a study of shared clonotypes between healthy human individuals. Study observations and caveats: Rarefaction indicated that sorted-subset sequencing remained incomplete although depth was large.

To note about this clone: Its antigen is not identified.

CD8 cells regarded as naive lacked CD45RO, were positively chosen for CCR7, and omitted terminally differentiated effector memory CD45RA+ cells. Donors had no recently reported acute infections or vaccinations and were HIV-negative. The method was immunoSEQ multiplex PCR; TCRdb's version includes in-frame clones alone and lacks a portion of them. The data contain around 2.1 million clones, more than 85% of them singletons. The CDR3 is 12 amino acids. Trimming removed 5 bases at V and 6 bases at J, with 11 bases between. In germline, CDR1 is SGHAT, CDR2 FQNNGV. This chain uses TRBV11-2 with TRBJ2-7; D ambiguous. The sequenced sample consisted of naive CD8+ T cells from PBMCs. This sequence originates from a man aged 18 to 30 in good health. Some clones in this sample may be carry-over from other donors' samples. The CDR3 bases are TGTGCCAGCAGCACTGGTCGGGTCGAGCAGTACTTC. Its translation is CASSTGRVEQYF.